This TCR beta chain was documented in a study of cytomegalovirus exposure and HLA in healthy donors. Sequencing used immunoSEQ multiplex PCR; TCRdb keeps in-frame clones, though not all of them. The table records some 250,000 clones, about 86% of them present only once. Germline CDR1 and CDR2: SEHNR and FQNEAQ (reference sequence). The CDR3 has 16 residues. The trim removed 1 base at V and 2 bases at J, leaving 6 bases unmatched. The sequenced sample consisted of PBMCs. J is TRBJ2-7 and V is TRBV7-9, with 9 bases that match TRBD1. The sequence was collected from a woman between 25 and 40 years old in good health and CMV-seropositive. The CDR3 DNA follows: TGTGCCAGCAGCTTAGGGGGGACAGGGCGGACCTACGAGCAGTACTTC. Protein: CASSLGGTGRTYEQYF.